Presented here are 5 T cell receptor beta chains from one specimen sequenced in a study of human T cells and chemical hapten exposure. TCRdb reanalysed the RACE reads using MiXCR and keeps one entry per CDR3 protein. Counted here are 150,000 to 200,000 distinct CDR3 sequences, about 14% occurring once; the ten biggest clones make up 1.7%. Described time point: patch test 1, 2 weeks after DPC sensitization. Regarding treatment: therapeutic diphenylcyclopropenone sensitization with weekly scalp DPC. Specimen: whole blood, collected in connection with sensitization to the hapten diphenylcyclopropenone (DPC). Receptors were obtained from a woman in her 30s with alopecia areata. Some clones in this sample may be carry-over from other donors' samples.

CDR3 in amino acids: CATSSGEGGTYEQYF. The CDR3, as DNA: TGTGCCACCAGCAGTGGGGAGGGGGGAACCTACGAGCAGTACTTC. V is TRBV15 and J is TRBJ2-7; a weak D match, TRBD2 (7 bases). The CDR3 totals 15 residues. Trimming shortened V by 3 bases and J by 2 bases, and 14 bases separated the two germline ends. CDR1 and CDR2 (germline): LNHNV, YYDKDF (reference sequence).

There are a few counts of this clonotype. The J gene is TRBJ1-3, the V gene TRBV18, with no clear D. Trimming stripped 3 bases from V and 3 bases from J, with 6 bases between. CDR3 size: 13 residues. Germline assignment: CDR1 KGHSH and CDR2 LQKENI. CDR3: CASSPSRGNTIYF. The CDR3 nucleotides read TGTGCCAGCTCACCTAGCCGTGGAAACACCATATATTTT.

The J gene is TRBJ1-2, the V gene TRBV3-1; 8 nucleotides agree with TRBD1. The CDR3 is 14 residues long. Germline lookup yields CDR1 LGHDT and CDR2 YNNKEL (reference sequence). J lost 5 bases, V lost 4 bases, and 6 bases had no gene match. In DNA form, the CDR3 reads TGTGCCAGCAGCCCCCTCCAGGGGGCGTATGGCTACACCTTC. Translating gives CASSPLQGAYGYTF.

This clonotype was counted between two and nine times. DNA for the CDR3: TGTGCCAGCAGTTTTGGGGGGTATTCGGCTACTGAAGCTTTCTTT. Translated, it gives CASSFGGYSATEAFF. The V call is TRBV27, the J call TRBJ1-1, with D maybe TRBD1 (5 bases). With 3 bases removed from V and 5 bases from J, the gap between germline ends came to 16 bases. Germline V gives CDR1 MNHEY, CDR2 SMNVEV (reference sequence). The CDR3 contains 15 residues.

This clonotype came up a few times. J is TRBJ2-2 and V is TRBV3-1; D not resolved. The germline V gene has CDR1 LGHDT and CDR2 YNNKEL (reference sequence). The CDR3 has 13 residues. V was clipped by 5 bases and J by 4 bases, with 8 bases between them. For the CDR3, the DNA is TGTGCCAGCAGCTTTTCTGGCACCGGGGAGCTGTTTTTT. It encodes CASSFSGTGELFF.